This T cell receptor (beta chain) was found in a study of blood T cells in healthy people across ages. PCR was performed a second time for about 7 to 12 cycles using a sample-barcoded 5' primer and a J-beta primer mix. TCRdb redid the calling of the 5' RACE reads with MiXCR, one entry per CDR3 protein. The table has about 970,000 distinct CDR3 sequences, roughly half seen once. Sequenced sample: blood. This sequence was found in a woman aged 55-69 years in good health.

The CDR3 here is CASSGRDRVNEQFF. In nucleotides, the CDR3 is TGTGCCAGCAGTGGCCGGGACAGGGTCAATGAGCAGTTCTTC. This rearrangement joins TRBV28 to TRBJ2-1; 9 bases match TRBD1. CDR1 is MDHEN, CDR2 SYDVKM, per germline. CDR3 length: 14 residues. With 5 bases clipped from V and 6 bases from J, the junction kept 5 bases outside the gene matches. Full variable domain (remainder filled in from reference TRBV28 and TRBJ2-1): DVKVTQSSRYLVKRTGEKVFLECVQDMDHENMFWYRQDPGLGLRLIYFSYDVKMKEKGDIPEGYSVSREKKERFSLILESASTNQTSMYLCASSGRDRVNEQFFGPGTRLTVL.